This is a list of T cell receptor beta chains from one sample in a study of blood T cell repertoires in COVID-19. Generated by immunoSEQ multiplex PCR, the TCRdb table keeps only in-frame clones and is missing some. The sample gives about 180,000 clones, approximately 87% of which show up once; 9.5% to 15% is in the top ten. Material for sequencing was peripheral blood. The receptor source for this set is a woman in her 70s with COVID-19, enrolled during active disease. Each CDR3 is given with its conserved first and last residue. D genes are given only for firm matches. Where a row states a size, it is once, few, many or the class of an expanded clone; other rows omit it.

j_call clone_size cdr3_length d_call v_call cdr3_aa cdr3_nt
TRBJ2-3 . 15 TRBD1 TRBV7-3 CASSPDRGRLDTQYF TGTGCCAGCAGCCCCGACAGGGGGCGCCTAGATACGCAGTATTTT
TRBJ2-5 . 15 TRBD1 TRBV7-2 CASSRRDRGQETQYF TGTGCCAGCAGCAGAAGGGACAGGGGCCAAGAGACCCAGTACTTC
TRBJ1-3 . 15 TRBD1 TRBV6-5 CASSRDRDGRNTIYF TGTGCCAGCAGTCGGGACAGGGACGGGAGAAACACCATATATTTT
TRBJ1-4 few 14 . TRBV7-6 CASSLPGRGEKLFF TGTGCCAGCAGCTTACCCGGCAGGGGCGAAAAACTGTTTTTT
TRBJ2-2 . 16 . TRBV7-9 CASSSPLASNTGELFF TGTGCCAGCAGCTCCCCTTTAGCGTCGAACACCGGGGAGCTGTTTTTT
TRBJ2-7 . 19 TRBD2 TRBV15 CATSRAETSGRRRGYEQYF TGTGCCACCAGCAGAGCAGAGACTAGCGGGAGACGTCGCGGCTACGAGCAGTACTTC
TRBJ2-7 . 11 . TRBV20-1 CSASQKYEQYF TGCAGTGCTAGCCAGAAATACGAGCAGTACTTC
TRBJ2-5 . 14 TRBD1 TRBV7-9 CASSPLRGHETQYF TGTGCCAGCAGCCCCCTAAGGGGGCACGAGACCCAGTACTTC
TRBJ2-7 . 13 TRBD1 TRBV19 CASSPQGAYEQYF TGTGCCAGTAGCCCCCAGGGGGCGTACGAGCAGTACTTC
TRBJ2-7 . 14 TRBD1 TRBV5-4 CASSSGTAGYEQYF TGTGCCAGCAGTTCCGGGACAGCAGGCTACGAGCAGTACTTC
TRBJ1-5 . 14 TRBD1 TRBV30 CAWSPGQEQAPQHF TGTGCCTGGAGTCCCGGACAGGAGCAAGCGCCCCAGCATTTT
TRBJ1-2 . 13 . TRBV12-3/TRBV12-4 CASTQGHNYGYTF TGTGCCAGCACTCAGGGCCATAACTATGGCTACACCTTC
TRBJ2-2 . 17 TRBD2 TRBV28 CASRPQLAGGRLGELFF TGTGCCAGCAGACCTCAACTAGCGGGAGGGAGGTTAGGGGAGCTGTTTTTT
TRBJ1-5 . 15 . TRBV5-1 CASSVTDGRNQPQHF TGCGCCAGCAGCGTGACAGATGGTCGCAATCAGCCCCAGCATTTT
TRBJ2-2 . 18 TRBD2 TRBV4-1 CASSQGLAGSSNTGELFF TGCGCCAGCAGCCAAGGACTAGCGGGTTCCTCGAACACCGGGGAGCTGTTTTTT
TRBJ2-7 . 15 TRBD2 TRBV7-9 CASSSGLAWSYEQYF TGTGCCAGCAGCTCAGGACTAGCGTGGTCCTACGAGCAGTACTTC
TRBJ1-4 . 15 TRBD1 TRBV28 CASSLRGTGREKLFF TGTGCCAGCAGTTTAAGGGGGACAGGTCGGGAAAAACTGTTTTTT
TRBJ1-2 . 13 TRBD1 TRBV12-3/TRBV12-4 CASSRTGTYGYTF TGTGCCAGCAGTCGGACAGGGACCTATGGCTACACCTTC
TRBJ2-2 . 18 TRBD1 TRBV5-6 CASSLRTGVLVNTGELFF TGTGCCAGCAGCTTGCGGACAGGGGTCCTAGTGAACACCGGGGAGCTGTTTTTT
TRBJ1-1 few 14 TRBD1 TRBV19 CASSDRGTGGEAFF TGTGCCAGTAGCGATCGGGGGACAGGGGGCGAAGCTTTCTTT
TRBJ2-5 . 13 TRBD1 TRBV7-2 CASSQDRGETQYF TGTGCCAGCAGCCAGGACAGGGGGGAGACCCAGTACTTC
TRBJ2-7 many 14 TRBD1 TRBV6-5 CASSPGQGSYEQYF TGTGCCAGCAGTCCGGGACAGGGGTCCTACGAGCAGTACTTC
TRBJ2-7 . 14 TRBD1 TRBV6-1 CASSERTGGYEQYF TGTGCCAGCAGTGAAAGGACAGGGGGCTACGAGCAGTACTTC
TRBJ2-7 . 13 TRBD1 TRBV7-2 CASSLGDSYEQYF TGTGCCAGCAGCTTAGGGGACAGCTACGAGCAGTACTTC
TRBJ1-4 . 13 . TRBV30 CAWVGGPNEKLFF TGTGCCTGGGTGGGAGGGCCTAATGAAAAACTGTTTTTT
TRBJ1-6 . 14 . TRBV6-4 CASSAGLHNSPLHF TGTGCCAGCAGTGCAGGGCTTCATAATTCACCCCTCCACTTT
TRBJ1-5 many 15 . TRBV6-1 CASSEHQTGGQPQHF TGTGCCAGCAGTGAACATCAGACAGGCGGGCAGCCCCAGCATTTT
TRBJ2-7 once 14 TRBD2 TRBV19 CASGRSGRQAEQYF TGTGCCAGTGGGCGTAGCGGGAGACAAGCCGAGCAGTACTTC
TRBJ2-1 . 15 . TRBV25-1 CASSGTGEHYNEQFF TGTGCCAGCAGTGGGACGGGAGAGCACTACAATGAGCAGTTCTTC
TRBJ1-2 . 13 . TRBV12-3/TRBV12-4 CASSIGRSGGYTF TGTGCCAGCAGCATTGGACGGTCGGGGGGCTACACCTTC
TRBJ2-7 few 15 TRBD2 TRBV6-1 CASSELFSGSYEQYF TGTGCCAGCAGTGAACTTTTTAGCGGGAGCTACGAGCAGTACTTC
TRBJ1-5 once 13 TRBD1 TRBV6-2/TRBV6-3 CASSWTGNQPQHF TGTGCCAGCAGCTGGACAGGAAATCAGCCCCAGCATTTT
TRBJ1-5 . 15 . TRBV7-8 CASSGYRVGNQPQHF TGTGCCAGCAGCGGGTACAGGGTAGGAAATCAGCCCCAGCATTTT
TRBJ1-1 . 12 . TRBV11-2 CASSLEGVGAFF TGTGCCAGCAGCTTAGAAGGGGTGGGGGCTTTCTTT
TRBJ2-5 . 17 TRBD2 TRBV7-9 CASSLVLTSGTQETQYF TGTGCCAGCAGCTTAGTCTTAACTAGCGGGACACAAGAGACCCAGTACTTC
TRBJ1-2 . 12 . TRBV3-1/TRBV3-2 CASSHGGTGYTF TGTGCCAGCAGCCACGGGGGTACTGGCTACACCTTC
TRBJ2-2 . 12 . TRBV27 CASSLVAGELFF TGTGCCAGCAGTTTAGTCGCCGGGGAGCTGTTTTTT
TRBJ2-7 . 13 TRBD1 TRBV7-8 CASSVDRGYEQYF TGTGCCAGCAGCGTGGACAGGGGATACGAGCAGTACTTC
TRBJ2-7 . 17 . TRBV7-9 CASSLEGGGTKTYEQYF TGTGCCAGCAGCTTAGAAGGTGGCGGCACAAAAACCTACGAGCAGTACTTC
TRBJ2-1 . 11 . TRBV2 CASSENNEQFF TGTGCCAGCAGCGAGAACAATGAGCAGTTCTTC
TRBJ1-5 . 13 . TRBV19 CASSIGRVQPQHF TGTGCCAGTAGTATAGGCAGGGTTCAGCCCCAGCATTTT
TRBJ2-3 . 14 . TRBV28 CASSFPMEVDTQYF TGTGCCAGCAGTTTCCCCATGGAGGTAGATACGCAGTATTTT